The following is a TCR beta chain sequence with its context. This entry comes from a study of control samples from healthy donors and cancer patients. Profiled with immunoSEQ multiplex PCR; TCRdb holds only in-frame clones, not every one. The sample holds 150,000 or so clones; over 85% are singletons and the top ten take approximately 6%. From germline, CDR1 is SGHRS and CDR2 YFSETQ. Trimming cost V 4 bases and J 1 base, with 14 bases left between them. CDR3 length equals 16 residues. The chain recombines TRBV5-1 with TRBJ2-2, with D unclear. The specimen sequenced was blood. This TCR was recovered from a man aged 40-49 years in good health. The CDR3 sequence: CASSRSWRLNTGELFF. The CDR3 DNA follows: TGCGCCAGCAGCCGTTCCTGGCGGTTGAACACCGGGGAGCTGTTTTTT.